These 17 T cell receptor beta chains were sequenced from one sample in a study of blood T cell repertoires in COVID-19 (dated by TCRdb to 2018 to 2020). Preparation of the library involved the immunoSEQ multiplex PCR assay. TCRdb provides this immuneACCESS table in a form limited to in-frame rearrangements. Some clones are lacking; in checked studies, under half of them reflect an unresolved V gene, and why the rest are absent is not known. The sample table shows 88,000 or so clones, and around 86% are seen once. The biggest ten clones account for approximately 8.7% of the sample. The sample consisted of peripheral blood. The receptors derive from a human donor in a cohort sampled during active COVID-19.

The chain couples TRBV24-1 to TRBJ2-1, with D possibly being TRBD2 (5 bases). Per germline, CDR1 KGHDR and CDR2 SFDVKD. There are 16 residues in the CDR3. V was trimmed by 4 bases and J by 11 bases, leaving 23 bases between them. The CDR3 DNA reads as TGTGCCACCAGTGACGGCACGGGAACCCCGACAAGGAAGCAGTTCTTC. It translates to CATSDGTGTPTRKQFF.

The chain is built from TRBV18 and TRBJ1-1; D perhaps matches TRBD1 (5 bases). There are 15 residues in the CDR3. The V end lost 6 bases, the J end lost 0 bases, and 14 bases lay between the germline ends. The germline CDR1 and CDR2 sequences are KGHSH and LQKENI. CDR3 region: CASSVGKDMNTEAFF. CDR3 DNA sequence: TGTGCCAGCTCGGTAGGTAAGGACATGAACACTGAAGCTTTCTTT.

J is TRBJ1-6 and V is TRBV7-9; TRBD1 aligns across 11 bases. From germline, CDR1 is SEHNR and CDR2 FQNEAQ (reference sequence). This CDR3 is 18 amino acids long. The V segment lost 5 bases and the J segment 14 bases; nucleotides outside the gene matches: 20. The DNA for the CDR3 is TGTGCCAGCAGCCTCCGGACAGGGGGCAGCGGGGGGGTTTCGTCCCTCCACTTT. Amino acids: CASSLRTGGSGGVSSLHF.

The table lists this clone with a few counts. V usage is TRBV7-2 and J usage is TRBJ2-7, with D maybe TRBD1 (5 bases). Deletions cut 6 bases from V and 0 bases from J, with 15 bases between. The CDR3 loop spans 15 amino acids. The germline CDR1 and CDR2 sequences are SGHTA and FQGNSA. CDR3 region: CASRFGLTASYEQYF. The CDR3 bases are TGTGCCAGCAGATTTGGCCTGACAGCCTCCTACGAGCAGTACTTC.

The chain employs TRBV12-5 and TRBJ2-5, with D tentatively TRBD1 (6 bases). Between the trimmed V and J ends, which lost 5 bases and 2 bases, there was a span of 12 bases. Germline CDR1 LGHNT, CDR2 FRNRAP. This CDR3 is built from 14 residues. The CDR3 bases are TGTGCTAGTGGTGTGTACAGGGATCAAGAGACCCAGTACTTC. Amino acid sequence: CASGVYRDQETQYF.

The V and J genes are TRBV28 and TRBJ1-2; D call uncertain. V dropped 6 bases and J dropped 4 bases, with 15 bases sitting between them. The CDR3 is made up of 14 amino acids. Germline V gene sequence: CDR1 MDHEN, CDR2 SYDVKM. The CDR3 DNA sequence: TGTGCCAGCAGCCTCGGTGAAGGGAGCTATGGCTACACCTTC. This sequence encodes CASSLGEGSYGYTF.

This clone was observed a few times. The chain uses TRBV19 and TRBJ2-5, with TRBD2 matching 8 bases. V was pared by 2 bases and J by 4 bases, with 6 bases of the junction left unmatched. The CDR3 covers 15 residues. Looked up from germline, CDR1 is LNHDA and CDR2 is SQIVND (reference sequence). CDR3 residues: CASSIRREEGETQYF. The CDR3 coding sequence is TGTGCCAGTAGTATAAGGCGGGAGGAGGGAGAGACCCAGTACTTC.

The chain is built from TRBV6-5 and TRBJ1-1; tentative D call: TRBD1 (6 bases). This CDR3 region has 14 residues. Germline-derived CDR1 and CDR2 are MNHEY and SVGAGI. Trimming shortened V by 10 bases and J by 5 bases, and 20 bases separated the two germline ends. The CDR3 sequence: CATREGGAKTEAFF. CDR3 DNA: TGTGCCACTAGGGAAGGGGGGGCAAAAACTGAAGCTTTCTTT.

V gene TRBV4-1 combines with J gene TRBJ2-5; 9 nucleotides match TRBD2. This CDR3 contains 21 residues. Germline trimming cut 2 bases from V and 2 bases from J; bases unmatched to any gene: 21. Germline V gene sequence: CDR1 MGHRA, CDR2 YSYEKL. CDR3 nucleotide sequence: TGCGCCAGCAGCCAACCCCGAGGGCTAGCGGGGCCCTACCCCTTACAAGAGACCCAGTACTTC. Its translation: CASSQPRGLAGPYPLQETQYF.

The chain is built from TRBV25-1 and TRBJ1-5, with 9 bases aligning to TRBD1. Trimming took 8 bases from V and 5 from J; bases not matched to a gene: 13. The germline gives CDR1 MGHDK, CDR2 SYGVNS. This CDR3 has 16 amino acids. The CDR3 reads CASVNPGQGKDQPQHF. The CDR3 DNA follows: TGTGCCAGCGTAAACCCAGGACAGGGGAAGGATCAGCCCCAGCATTTT. Full variable domain (remainder filled in from reference TRBV25-1 and TRBJ1-5): EADIYQTPRYLVIGTGKKITLECSQTMGHDKMYWYQQDPGMELHLIHYSYGVNSTEKGDLSSESTVSRIRTEHFPLTLESARPSHTSQYLCASVNPGQGKDQPQHFGDGTRLSIL.

This clone was counted once. The genes are TRBV5-1 and TRBJ2-3; D gene uncertain. V was trimmed by 2 bases and J by 2 bases, leaving 9 bases between them. There are 14 residues in the CDR3. Germline V gene lookup returns CDR1 SGHRS and CDR2 YFSETQ. The CDR3 reads CASSFPDNTDTQYF. The CDR3 nucleotides are TGCGCCAGCAGCTTCCCAGACAACACAGATACGCAGTATTTT. Using reference TRBV5-1 and TRBJ2-3 for the parts outside the CDR3, the full variable domain is KAGVTQTPRYLIKTRGQQVTLSCSPISGHRSVSWYQQTPGQGLQFLFEYFSETQRNKGNFPGRFSGRQFSNSRSEMNVSTLELGDSALYLCASSFPDNTDTQYFGPGTRLTVL.

The chain is built from TRBV28 and TRBJ1-1; D remains ambiguous. V was cut by 7 bases and J by 6 bases, with 15 bases left in between. The CDR3 has 13 residues. Germline loops: CDR1 MDHEN, CDR2 SYDVKM. CDR3 DNA: TGTGCCAGCATTAAGCAGAGGTTGGCTGAAGCTTTCTTT. It specifies CASIKQRLAEAFF.

The chain has TRBV28 and TRBJ1-2; 10 nucleotides align to TRBD1. Per the germline V gene, CDR1 is MDHEN and CDR2 is SYDVKM. The CDR3 is 15 amino acids. V lost 4 bases, J lost 4 bases, and 6 bases stayed unmatched. CDR3 bases: TGTGCCAGCAGTTGGGACAGGGGTTCCCTCTATGGCTACACCTTC. Its translation is CASSWDRGSLYGYTF.

This sequence joins TRBV28 and TRBJ1-2, with a tentative D call TRBD1 (5 bases). Germline V gene lookup returns CDR1 MDHEN and CDR2 SYDVKM. The CDR3 is 13 amino acids. With 4 bases removed from V and 6 bases from J, the gap between germline ends came to 12 bases. Here the CDR3 DNA reads TGTGCCAGCAGTTGGGGGGAGGGCGATGGCTACACCTTC. Protein: CASSWGEGDGYTF.

J is TRBJ2-2 and V is TRBV4-1; 10 bases are shared with TRBD2. This CDR3 contains 16 residues. V lost 3 bases, J lost 8 bases, and 9 bases stayed unmatched. Germline lookup yields CDR1 MGHRA and CDR2 YSYEKL. As DNA, the CDR3 is TGCGCCAGCAGCCACCTTAGCGGGGGGCCAGGTGGGGAGCTGTTTTTT. Amino acid sequence: CASSHLSGGPGGELFF.

The chain uses TRBV11-1 and TRBJ1-2; D is ambiguous. Germline CDR1 reads SGHAT; CDR2 reads FQDESV (reference sequence). CDR3 length: 12 amino acids. V lost 0 bases and J lost 6, with 5 bases in between. CDR3 sequence (DNA): TGTGCCAGCAGCTTAGCGCGGGATGGCTACACCTTC. Translated: CASSLARDGYTF. The whole variable domain, remainder taken from reference TRBV11-1 and TRBJ1-2, is EAEVAQSPRYKITEKSQAVAFWCDPISGHATLYWYRQILGQGPELLVQFQDESVVDDSQLPKDRFSAERLKGVDSTLKIQPAELGDSAMYLCASSLARDGYTFGSGTRLTVV.

This clone was picked up one time. This chain uses TRBV5-1 with TRBJ2-1, with D tentatively TRBD2 (6 bases). The germline V and J ends were trimmed by 4 bases and 2 bases, with 16 bases remaining between them. The CDR3 sequence is 16 residues long. From germline, CDR1 is SGHRS and CDR2 YFSETQ. The CDR3 region has the DNA TGCGCCAGCAGCGTATCATCGGGAGATACCTACAATGAGCAGTTCTTC. It is translated as CASSVSSGDTYNEQFF.